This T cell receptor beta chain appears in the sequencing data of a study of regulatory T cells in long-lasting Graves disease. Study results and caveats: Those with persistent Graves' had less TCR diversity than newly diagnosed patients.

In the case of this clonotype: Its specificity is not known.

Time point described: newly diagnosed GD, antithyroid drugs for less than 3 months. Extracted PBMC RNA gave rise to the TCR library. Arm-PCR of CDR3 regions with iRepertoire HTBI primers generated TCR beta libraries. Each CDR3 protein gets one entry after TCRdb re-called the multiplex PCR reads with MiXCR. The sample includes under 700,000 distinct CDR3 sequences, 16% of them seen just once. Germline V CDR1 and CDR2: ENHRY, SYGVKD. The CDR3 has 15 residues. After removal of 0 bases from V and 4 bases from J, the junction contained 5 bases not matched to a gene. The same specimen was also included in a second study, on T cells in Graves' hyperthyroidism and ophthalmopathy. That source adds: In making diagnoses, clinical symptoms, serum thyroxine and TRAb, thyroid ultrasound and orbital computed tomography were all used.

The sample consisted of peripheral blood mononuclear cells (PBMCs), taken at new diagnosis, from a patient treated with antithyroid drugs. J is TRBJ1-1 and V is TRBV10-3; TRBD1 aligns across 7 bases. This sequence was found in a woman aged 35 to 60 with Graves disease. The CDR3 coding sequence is TGTGCCATCAGTGAGTCGACAGGGATGACCACTGAAGCTTTCTTT. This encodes CAISESTGMTTEAFF.